This T cell receptor (beta chain) was captured by sequencing in a study of blood T cell repertoires in COVID-19 (TCRdb year 2020). Regarding the research as a whole: Samples covering the acute and convalescent phases of COVID-19 were provided by collaborators in the United States, Italy and Spain. The material from the prospective study consisted of cDNA or gDNA derived from T cells, B-cell-depleted T cells, or PBMCs. Subjects who had been exposed to COVID-19, were actively infected with it, or had recovered from it provided the deeply sampled blood TCRbeta repertoires that made up the dataset. A freely available public database, intended as a resource for researchers studying the immune response to SARS-CoV-2, is where the repertoires were released. The samples were drawn from two sources: the first 160 participants of the ongoing ImmuneRACE study, and 1,200 or so subjects contributed by 6 global collaborators. The sample metadata nearly always contained a de-identified subject ID, COVID-19 status, age in years and sex. Where available, HLA class I and class II types were taken from metadata supplied by the sample provider and were not determined by assay-based typing.

The CDR3 runs 15 amino acids, cysteine and phenylalanine included. Only the CDR3 DNA is retained, 45 bases long and in frame from the first base. CDR1 and CDR2 are drawn from the germline V gene: SGHAT, FQNNGV. V has 4 bases trimmed and J has 5 bases trimmed; junction bases matching no gene number 6. Whole blood was collected in K2EDTA tubes by collaborating institutions according to the institutions' own protocols. For TCRbeta analysis, collaborator samples were shipped as frozen whole blood, as isolated PBMCs, or as DNA extracted from either sample type. For this clone: The antigen it binds to is not known. Base qualities are not provided; no much larger clone lies one nucleotide away.

The research as a whole found: The quantity of clinical and demographic metadata differed by source and by participant and was supplied without curation.

TCRbeta CDR3 regions were amplified from genomic DNA by means of the immunoSEQ Assay, a bias-controlled multiplex PCR. Per the authors' processing: The number of nucleated cells in each sample was estimated by amplification of reference gene primers within the assay. To quantify the absolute abundance of each unique TCRbeta CDR3 rearrangement, sequence reads were collapsed and filtered. For each sample, productive Simpson clonality was calculated as the square root of Simpson's diversity index over productive rearrangements. TCRdb holds this immuneACCESS table with in-frame rearrangements only. Some clones are missing; in checked studies, unresolved V genes explain under half, and the rest has no known cause. V, J and clone size are those of that table, while D and trimming were read from the DNA. For this sample there are 65,000 to 80,000 clones; around 84% appear just once. The top ten clonotypes cover approximately 12% of the sample.

Sequenced: peripheral blood. Recombination joined TRBV11-2 with TRBJ2-2, with 8 bases aligning to TRBD1. The source of this sequence is a human donor in a cohort sampled during active COVID-19. The CDR3 protein: CASSSRTGSTGELFF. Here is the DNA: TGTGCCAGCAGCTCCCGGACAGGGTCAACCGGGGAGCTGTTTTTT.